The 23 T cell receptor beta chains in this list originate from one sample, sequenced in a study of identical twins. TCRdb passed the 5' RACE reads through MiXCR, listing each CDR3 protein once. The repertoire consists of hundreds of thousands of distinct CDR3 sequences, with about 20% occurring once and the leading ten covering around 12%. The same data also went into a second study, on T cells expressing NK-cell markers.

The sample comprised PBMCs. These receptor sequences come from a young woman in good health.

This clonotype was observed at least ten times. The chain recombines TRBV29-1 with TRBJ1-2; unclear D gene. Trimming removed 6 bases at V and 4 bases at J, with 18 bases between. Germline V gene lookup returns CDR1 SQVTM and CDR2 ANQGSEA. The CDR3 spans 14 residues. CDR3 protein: CSVTPAGWGYGYTF. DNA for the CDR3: TGCAGCGTCACACCGGCGGGATGGGGCTATGGCTACACCTTC. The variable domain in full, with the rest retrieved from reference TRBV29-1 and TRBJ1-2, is SAVISQKPSRDICQRGTSLTIQCQVDSQVTMMFWYRQQPGQSLTLIATANQGSEATYESGFVIDKFPISRPNLTFSTLTVSNMSPEDSSIYLCSVTPAGWGYGYTFGSGTRLTVV.

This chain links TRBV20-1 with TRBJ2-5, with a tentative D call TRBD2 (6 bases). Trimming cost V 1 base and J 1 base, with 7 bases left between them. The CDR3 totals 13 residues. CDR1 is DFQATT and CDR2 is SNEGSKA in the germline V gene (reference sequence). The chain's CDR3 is CSARGDFQETQYF. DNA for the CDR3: TGCAGTGCTAGAGGGGACTTCCAAGAGACCCAGTACTTC.

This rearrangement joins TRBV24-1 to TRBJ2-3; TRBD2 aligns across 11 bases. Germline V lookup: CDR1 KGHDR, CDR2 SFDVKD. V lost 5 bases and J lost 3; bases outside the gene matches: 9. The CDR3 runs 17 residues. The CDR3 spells CATSGPELAGETDTQYF. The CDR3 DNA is TGTGCCACCAGTGGTCCAGAACTAGCGGGGGAGACAGATACGCAGTATTTT.

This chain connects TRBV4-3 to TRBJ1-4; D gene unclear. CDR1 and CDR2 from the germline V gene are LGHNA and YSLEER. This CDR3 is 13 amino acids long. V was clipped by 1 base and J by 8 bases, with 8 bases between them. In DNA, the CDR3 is TGCGCCAGCAGCCAAGTCTTGTGGGAAAAACTGTTTTTT. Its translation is CASSQVLWEKLFF.

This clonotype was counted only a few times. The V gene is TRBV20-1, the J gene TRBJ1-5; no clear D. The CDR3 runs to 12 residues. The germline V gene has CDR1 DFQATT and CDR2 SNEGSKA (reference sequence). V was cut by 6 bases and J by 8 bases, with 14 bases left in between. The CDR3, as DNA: TGCAGTGCAAAAGTGGGTATGGAGCCCCAGCATTTT. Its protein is CSAKVGMEPQHF.

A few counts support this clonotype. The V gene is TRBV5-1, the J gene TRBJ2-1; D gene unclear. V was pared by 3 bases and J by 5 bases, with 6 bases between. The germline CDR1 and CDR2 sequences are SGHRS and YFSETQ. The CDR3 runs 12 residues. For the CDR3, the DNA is TGCGCCAGCAGCTACGAGGACAATGAGCAGTTCTTC. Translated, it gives CASSYEDNEQFF. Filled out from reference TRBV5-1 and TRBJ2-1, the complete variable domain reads KAGVTQTPRYLIKTRGQQVTLSCSPISGHRSVSWYQQTPGQGLQFLFEYFSETQRNKGNFPGRFSGRQFSNSRSEMNVSTLELGDSALYLCASSYEDNEQFFGPGTRLTVL.

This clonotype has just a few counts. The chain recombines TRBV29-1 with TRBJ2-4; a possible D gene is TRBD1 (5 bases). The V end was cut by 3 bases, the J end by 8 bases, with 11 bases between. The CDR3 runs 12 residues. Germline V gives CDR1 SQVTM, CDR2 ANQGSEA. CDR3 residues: CSVEAGLDIQYF. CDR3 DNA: TGCAGCGTTGAGGCAGGGCTGGACATTCAGTACTTC.

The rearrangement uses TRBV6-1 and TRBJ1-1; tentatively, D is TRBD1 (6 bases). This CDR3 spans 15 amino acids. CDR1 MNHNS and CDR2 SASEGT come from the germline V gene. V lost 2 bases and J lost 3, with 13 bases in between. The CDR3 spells CASSERGRGYTEAFF. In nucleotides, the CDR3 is TGTGCCAGCAGTGAAAGAGGGAGGGGGTACACTGAAGCTTTCTTT.

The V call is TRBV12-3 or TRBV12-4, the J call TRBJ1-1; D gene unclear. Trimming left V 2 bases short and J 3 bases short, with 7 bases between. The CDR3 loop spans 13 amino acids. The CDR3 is CASSLLIDTEAFF. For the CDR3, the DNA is TGTGCCAGCAGTTTATTGATCGACACTGAAGCTTTCTTT.

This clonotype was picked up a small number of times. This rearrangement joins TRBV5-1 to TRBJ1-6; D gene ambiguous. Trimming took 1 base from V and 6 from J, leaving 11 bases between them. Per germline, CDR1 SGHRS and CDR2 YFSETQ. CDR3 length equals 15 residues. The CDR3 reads CASSLQAEGNSPLHF. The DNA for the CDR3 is TGCGCCAGCAGCTTGCAGGCCGAAGGTAATTCACCCCTCCACTTT.

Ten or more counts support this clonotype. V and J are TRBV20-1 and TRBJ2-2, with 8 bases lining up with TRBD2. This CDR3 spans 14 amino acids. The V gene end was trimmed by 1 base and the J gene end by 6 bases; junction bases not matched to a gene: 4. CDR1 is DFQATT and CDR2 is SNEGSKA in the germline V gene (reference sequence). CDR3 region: CSARVGGAAGELFF. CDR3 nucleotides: TGCAGTGCTAGAGTCGGGGGGGCCGCCGGGGAGCTGTTTTTT.

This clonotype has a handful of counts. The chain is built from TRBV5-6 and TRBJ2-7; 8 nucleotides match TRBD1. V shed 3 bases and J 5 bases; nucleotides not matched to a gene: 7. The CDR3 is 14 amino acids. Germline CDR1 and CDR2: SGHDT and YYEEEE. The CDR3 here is CASSYPRGRHEQYF. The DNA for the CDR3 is TGTGCCAGCAGCTATCCCAGGGGGCGGCACGAGCAGTACTTC.

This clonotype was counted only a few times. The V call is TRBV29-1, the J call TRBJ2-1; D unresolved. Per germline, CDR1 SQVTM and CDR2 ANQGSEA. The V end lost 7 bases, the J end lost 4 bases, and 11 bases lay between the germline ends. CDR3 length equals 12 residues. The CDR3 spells CSAYQTYNEQFF. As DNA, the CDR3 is TGCAGCGCCTATCAGACTTACAATGAGCAGTTCTTC.

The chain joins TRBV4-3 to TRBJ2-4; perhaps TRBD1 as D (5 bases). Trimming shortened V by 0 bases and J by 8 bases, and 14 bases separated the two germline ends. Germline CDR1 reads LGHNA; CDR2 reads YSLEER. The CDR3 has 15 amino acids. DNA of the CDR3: TGCGCCAGCAGCCAAGACCGGTTGGGGCCGGACATTCAGTACTTC. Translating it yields CASSQDRLGPDIQYF.

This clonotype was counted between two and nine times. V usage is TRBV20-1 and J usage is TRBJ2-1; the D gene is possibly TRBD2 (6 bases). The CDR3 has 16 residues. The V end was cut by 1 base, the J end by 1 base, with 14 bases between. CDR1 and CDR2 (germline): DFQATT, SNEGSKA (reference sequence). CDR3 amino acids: CSARGGRGKSYNEQFF. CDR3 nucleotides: TGCAGTGCTAGAGGCGGGCGGGGAAAGTCCTACAATGAGCAGTTCTTC.

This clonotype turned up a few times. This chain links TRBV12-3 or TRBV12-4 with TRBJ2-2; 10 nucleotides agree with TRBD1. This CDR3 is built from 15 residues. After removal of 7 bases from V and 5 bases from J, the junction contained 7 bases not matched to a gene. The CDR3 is CASTRGTGATGELFF. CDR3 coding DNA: TGTGCCAGCACACGAGGGACAGGGGCGACCGGGGAGCTGTTTTTT.

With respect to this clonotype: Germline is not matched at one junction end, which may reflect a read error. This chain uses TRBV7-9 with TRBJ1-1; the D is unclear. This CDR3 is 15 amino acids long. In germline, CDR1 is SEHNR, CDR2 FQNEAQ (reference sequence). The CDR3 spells CASSLRALVNTEAFF. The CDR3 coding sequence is TGTGCCAGCAGCTTAAGGGCTTTAGTGAACACCGAAGCTTTCTTT.

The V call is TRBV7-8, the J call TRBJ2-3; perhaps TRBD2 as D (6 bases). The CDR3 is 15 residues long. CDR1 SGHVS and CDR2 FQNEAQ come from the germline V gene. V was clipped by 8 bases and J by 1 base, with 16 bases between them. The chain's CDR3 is CASAFWGVGTDTQYF. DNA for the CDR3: TGTGCCAGCGCCTTCTGGGGGGTAGGCACAGATACGCAGTATTTT.

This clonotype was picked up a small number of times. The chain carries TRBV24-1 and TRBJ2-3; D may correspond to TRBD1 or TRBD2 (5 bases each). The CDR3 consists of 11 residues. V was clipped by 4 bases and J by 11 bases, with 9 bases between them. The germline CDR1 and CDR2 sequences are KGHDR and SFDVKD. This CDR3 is CATSDSGLQYF. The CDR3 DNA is TGTGCCACCAGTGACTCGGGGCTGCAGTATTTT.

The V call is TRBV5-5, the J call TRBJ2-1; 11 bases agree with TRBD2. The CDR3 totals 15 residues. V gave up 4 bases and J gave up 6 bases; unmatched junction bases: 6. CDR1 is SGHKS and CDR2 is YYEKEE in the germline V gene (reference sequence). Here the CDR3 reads CASSALAGVINEQFF. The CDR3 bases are TGTGCCAGCAGCGCACTAGCGGGGGTGATCAATGAGCAGTTCTTC.

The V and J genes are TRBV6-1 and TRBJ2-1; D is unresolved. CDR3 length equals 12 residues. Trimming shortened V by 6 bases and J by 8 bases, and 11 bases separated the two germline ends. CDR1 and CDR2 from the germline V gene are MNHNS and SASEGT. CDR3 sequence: CASRGWVDEQFF. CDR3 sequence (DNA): TGTGCCAGCAGGGGCTGGGTAGATGAGCAGTTCTTC.

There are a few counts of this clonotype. CDR3 residues: CASSWRAGLIYYEQYF. The DNA for the CDR3 is TGTGCCAGCAGTTGGAGGGCGGGACTGATTTACTACGAGCAGTACTTC. The chain recombines TRBV27 with TRBJ2-7, with D perhaps TRBD2 (6 bases). CDR1 and CDR2 from the germline V gene are MNHEY and SMNVEV (reference sequence). Trimming cost V 4 bases and J 3 bases, with 19 bases left between them. CDR3 length: 16 amino acids.

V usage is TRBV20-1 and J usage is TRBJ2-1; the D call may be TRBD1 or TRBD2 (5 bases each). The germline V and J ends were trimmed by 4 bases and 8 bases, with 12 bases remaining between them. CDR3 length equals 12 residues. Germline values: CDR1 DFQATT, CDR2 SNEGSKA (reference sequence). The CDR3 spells CSANRGVDEQFF. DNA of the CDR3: TGCAGTGCTAACCGAGGGGTTGATGAGCAGTTCTTC.